The sample holds a few counts of the clone carrying this TCR beta chain. Next came a second PCR, run for about 7 to 12 cycles, which used a sample-barcoded 5' primer along with a J-beta primer mix. One entry per CDR3 protein results from TCRdb running MiXCR on the 5' RACE reads. The repertoire holds around 820,000 distinct CDR3 sequences, about 25% seen once, with 3.7% in the top ten. This record comes from a study of blood T cells in healthy people across ages. The CDR3 is 15 residues long. Per germline, CDR1 SQVTM and CDR2 ANQGSEA. PBMCs, at least 6 million per sample, were isolated. The same data also contributed to another study, on T cells of mothers and their children. This second study notes: Researchers report slightly higher, though non-significant, overlap in related mother-child pairs than in unrelated pairs.

This chain links TRBV29-1 with TRBJ2-1, with D unclear. The J call is doubtful: the DNA matches TRBJ2-7 better. This sequence originates from a boy between 10 and 17 years old in good health. The sample taken for sequencing was blood. The CDR3 bases are TGCAGCGTTGAGTACATATTTGGCGGCTCCTACGAGCAGTACTTC. Encoded protein: CSVEYIFGGSYEQYF.